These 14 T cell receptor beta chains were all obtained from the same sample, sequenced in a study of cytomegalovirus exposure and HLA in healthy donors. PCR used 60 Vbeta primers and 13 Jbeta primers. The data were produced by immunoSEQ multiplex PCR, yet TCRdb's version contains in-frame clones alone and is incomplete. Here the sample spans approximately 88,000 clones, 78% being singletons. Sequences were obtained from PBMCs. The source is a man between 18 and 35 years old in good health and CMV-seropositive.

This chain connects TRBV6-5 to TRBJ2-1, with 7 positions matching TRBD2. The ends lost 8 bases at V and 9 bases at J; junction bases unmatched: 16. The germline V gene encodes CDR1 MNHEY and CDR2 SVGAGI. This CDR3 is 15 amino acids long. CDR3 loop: CASGTSVIQVGEQFF. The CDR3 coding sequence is TGTGCCAGCGGTACTAGCGTAATCCAAGTAGGTGAGCAGTTCTTC.

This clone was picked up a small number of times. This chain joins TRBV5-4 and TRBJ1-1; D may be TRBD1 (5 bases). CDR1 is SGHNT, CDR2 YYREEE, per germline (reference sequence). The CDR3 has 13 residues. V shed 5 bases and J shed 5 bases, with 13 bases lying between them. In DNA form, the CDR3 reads TGTGCCAGCAGGCTATACGGGGGGACTGAAGCTTTCTTT. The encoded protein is CASRLYGGTEAFF.

The CDR3 DNA sequence: TGTGCCAGCAGTCACAGGGGGAACACTGAAGCTTTCTTT. Translation gives CASSHRGNTEAFF. The V call is TRBV28, the J call TRBJ1-1, with 7 nucleotides matching TRBD1. Germline CDR1 is MDHEN and CDR2 is SYDVKM. This CDR3 contains 13 residues. The V gene end was trimmed by 5 bases and the J gene end by 1 base; junction bases not matched to a gene: 1.

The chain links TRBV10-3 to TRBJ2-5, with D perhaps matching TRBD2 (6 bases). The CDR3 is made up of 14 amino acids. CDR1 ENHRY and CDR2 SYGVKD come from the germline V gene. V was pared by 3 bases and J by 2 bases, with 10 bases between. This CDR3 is CAISETGRQETQYF. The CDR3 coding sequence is TGTGCCATCAGTGAAACCGGGAGACAAGAGACCCAGTACTTC.

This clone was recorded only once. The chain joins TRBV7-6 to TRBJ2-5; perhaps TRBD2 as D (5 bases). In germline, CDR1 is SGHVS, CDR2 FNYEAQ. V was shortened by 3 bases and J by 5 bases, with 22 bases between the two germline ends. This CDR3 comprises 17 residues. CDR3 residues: CASSFERETSSAETQYF. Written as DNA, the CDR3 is TGTGCCAGCAGCTTTGAAAGGGAGACCAGTAGCGCCGAGACCCAGTACTTC.

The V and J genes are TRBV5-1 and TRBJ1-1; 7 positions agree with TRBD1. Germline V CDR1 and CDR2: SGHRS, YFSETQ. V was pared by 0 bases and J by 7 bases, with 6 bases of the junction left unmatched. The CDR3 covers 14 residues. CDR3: CASSLGQGGGEAFF. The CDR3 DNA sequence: TGCGCCAGCAGCTTGGGACAGGGTGGAGGTGAAGCTTTCTTT.

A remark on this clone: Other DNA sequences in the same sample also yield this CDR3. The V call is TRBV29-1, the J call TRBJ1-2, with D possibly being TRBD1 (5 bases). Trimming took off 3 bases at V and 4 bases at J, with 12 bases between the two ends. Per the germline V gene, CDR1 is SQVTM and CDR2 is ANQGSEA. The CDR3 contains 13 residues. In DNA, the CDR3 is TGCAGCGTTGAGGGGCAGCAGGGCTATGGCTACACCTTC. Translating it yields CSVEGQQGYGYTF.

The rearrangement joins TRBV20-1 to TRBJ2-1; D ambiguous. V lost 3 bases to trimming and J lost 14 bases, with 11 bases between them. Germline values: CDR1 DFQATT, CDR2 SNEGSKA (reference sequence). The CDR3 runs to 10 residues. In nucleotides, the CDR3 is TGCAGTGCTAGTCCTTTAGAGGAGTTCTTC. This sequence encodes CSASPLEEFF.

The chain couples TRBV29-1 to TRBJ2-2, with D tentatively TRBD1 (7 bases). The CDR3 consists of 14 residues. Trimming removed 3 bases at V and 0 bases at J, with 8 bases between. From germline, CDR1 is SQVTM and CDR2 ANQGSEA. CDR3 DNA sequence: TGCAGCGTTGACAGGGGGGCGAACACCGGGGAGCTGTTTTTT. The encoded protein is CSVDRGANTGELFF.

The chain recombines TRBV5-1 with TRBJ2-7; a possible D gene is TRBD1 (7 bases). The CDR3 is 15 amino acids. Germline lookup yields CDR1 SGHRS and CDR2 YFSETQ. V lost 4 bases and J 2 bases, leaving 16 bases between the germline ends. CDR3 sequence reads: CASSPQGGSPYEQYF. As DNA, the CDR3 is TGCGCCAGCAGCCCGCAGGGGGGTAGTCCCTACGAGCAGTACTTC.

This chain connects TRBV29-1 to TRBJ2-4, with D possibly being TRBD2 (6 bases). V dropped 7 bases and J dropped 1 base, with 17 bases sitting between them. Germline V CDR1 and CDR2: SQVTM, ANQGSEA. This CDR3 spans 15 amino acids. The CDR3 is CSALGGRIAKNIQYF. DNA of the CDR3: TGCAGCGCTCTAGGAGGGCGTATTGCCAAAAACATTCAGTACTTC.

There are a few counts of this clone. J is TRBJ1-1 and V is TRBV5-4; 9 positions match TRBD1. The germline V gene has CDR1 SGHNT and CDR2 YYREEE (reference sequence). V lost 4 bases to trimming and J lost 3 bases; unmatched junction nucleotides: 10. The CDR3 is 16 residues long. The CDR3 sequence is CASSEGQGMKDTEAFF. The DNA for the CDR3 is TGTGCCAGCAGCGAAGGACAGGGGATGAAGGACACTGAAGCTTTCTTT.

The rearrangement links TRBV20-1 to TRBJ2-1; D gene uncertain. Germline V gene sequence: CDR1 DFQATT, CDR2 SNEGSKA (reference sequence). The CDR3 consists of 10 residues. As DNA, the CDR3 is TGCAGCGCGAGGTACAATGAGCAGTTCTTC. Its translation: CSARYNEQFF.

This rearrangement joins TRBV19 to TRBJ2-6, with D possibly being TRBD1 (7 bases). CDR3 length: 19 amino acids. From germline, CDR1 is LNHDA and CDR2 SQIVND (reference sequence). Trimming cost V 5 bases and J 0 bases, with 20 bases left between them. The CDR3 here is CASSPRGDRSRSGANVLTF. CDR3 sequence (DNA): TGTGCCAGTAGTCCAAGGGGGGACAGAAGCCGCTCTGGGGCCAACGTCCTGACTTTC.